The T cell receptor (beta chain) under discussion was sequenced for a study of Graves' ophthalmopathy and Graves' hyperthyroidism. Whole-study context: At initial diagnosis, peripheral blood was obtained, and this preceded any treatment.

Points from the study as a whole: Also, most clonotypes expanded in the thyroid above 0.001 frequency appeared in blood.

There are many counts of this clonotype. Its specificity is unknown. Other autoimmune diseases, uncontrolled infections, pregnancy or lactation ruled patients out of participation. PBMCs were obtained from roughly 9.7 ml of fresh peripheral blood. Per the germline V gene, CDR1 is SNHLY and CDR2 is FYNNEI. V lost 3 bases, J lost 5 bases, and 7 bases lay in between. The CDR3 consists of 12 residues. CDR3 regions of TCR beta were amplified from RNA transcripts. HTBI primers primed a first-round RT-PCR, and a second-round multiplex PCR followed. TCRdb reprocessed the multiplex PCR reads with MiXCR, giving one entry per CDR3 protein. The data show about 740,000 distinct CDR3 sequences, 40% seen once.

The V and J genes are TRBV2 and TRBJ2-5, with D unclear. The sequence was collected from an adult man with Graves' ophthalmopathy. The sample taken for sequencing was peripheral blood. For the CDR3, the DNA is TGTGCCAGCAGTGAGGGATACGAGACCCAGTACTTC. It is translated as CASSEGYETQYF.